The clone carrying this T cell receptor delta chain turned up a few times. One base separates it from a far larger clone, so it is likely a read error. Germline trimming cut 3 bases from V and 11 bases from J; bases unmatched to any gene: 12. This CDR3 has 14 amino acids. The germline gives CDR1 GEAIGNYY, CDR2 EKD. TCRdb re-called clones from the reads using CATT. The sample lists a few thousand delta-chain clones, approximately 5.2% occurring once. This record comes from a study of gamma-delta chains in newborns, infants, children. The specimen sequenced was blood. This TCR derives from a child who was a newborn, infant or young child, either healthy, febrile or measles-vaccinated (not recorded which). V is TRDV2 and J is TRDJ1, with 9 bases lining up with TRDD3. The CDR3 region is CACDYLGDERNLIF. For the CDR3, the DNA is TGTGCCTGTGACTATCTGGGGGATGAACGTAACCTCATCTTT.